This TCR beta chain is drawn from a study of T cell repertoires in cytomegalovirus infection. Overall study: Public TCR beta signatures indicated both CMV infection and matching HLA type. Findings of the study overall: Predominance within the ex vivo response was attributable to HLA-C-restricted CMV-specific TCR beta clonotypes. Cumulated frequencies of public TCR beta families served to identify carriers of CMV plus the relevant HLA.

The germline V and J ends were trimmed by 0 bases and 0 bases, with 15 bases remaining between them. The CDR3 is 18 residues long. The germline CDR1 and CDR2 sequences are SNHLY and FYNNEI. This clonotype was counted between two and nine times. Its antigen is unknown. TCRdb passed the reads through MiXCR, listing each CDR3 protein once. This table has about 920,000 distinct CDR3 sequences, roughly 31% appearing once. Sequences were derived from cultured CD8+ T cells from PBMCs, sampled from culture after CMV antigen stimulation. The chain is built from TRBV2 and TRBJ1-5; D unresolved. The clonotype comes from a human donor in good health (CMV status not recorded). Some clones in this sample may be carry-over from other donors' samples. The chain's CDR3 is CASSEARMTVYSNQPQHF. The CDR3 nucleotides are TGTGCCAGCAGTGAAGCACGAATGACGGTTTATAGCAATCAGCCCCAGCATTTT.